Listed here is a single T cell receptor beta chain. What this receptor recognizes is not known. No clone much larger than this one lies a single base away; base qualities are absent. This specimen comes from a study of T-cell reconstitution after alpha-beta-depleted transplantation in children listed by TCRdb under 2016. Study-wide context: Using TCR repertoire profiling, the study followed T-cell immune reconstitution in a quantitative way in children after TCRalphabeta/CD19-depleted allogeneic hematopoietic cell transplantation. Paper-wide results and their limitations: The apparently early recovery of alphabetaT-cell counts about two months after transplant reportedly depended on only several hundred rapidly expanded clones that came from non-depleted graft cells. Hyperexpanded clone frequencies declined over subsequent months; after one year, T-cell counts and TCRbeta diversity were mostly attributed to newly produced T cells. In some patients, the high TCRbeta diversity seen at day 60 was put down to recipient T cells and intrathymic progenitors that had survived conditioning.

The sample's treatment or condition label, in plain terms: allogeneic hematopoietic cell transplantation with graft depleted of TCRalphabeta T cells and CD19 B cells. The children who served as transplant recipients had been given grafts of TCRalphabeta/CD19-depleted allogeneic hematopoietic cells. V sheds 5 bases and J sheds 0 bases, leaving 16 bases between their ends. The CDR3 numbers 16 residues from cysteine through phenylalanine. Kept here is only the CDR3 DNA, which spans 48 bases and is read in frame from base 1. CDR1 and CDR2 (MNHNS, SASEGT) derive from the germline V gene. Libraries were built with PCR. Sequencing was carried out with an Illumina HiSeq 2500. TCR library preparation used molecular barcoding, with unique molecular identifiers applied to normalize quantification of the TCRbeta repertoire. Through fastp at Q25 and MiXCR, TCRdb rebuilt clones from the public reads, retaining in-frame beta chains. When rows share a CDR3 protein, they turn into one entry using the most common DNA and genes. The sample table lists about 78,000 distinct CDR3 sequences, 13% to 15% of them with a count of one. Around 26% of the sample comes from the top ten.

The rearrangement combines TRBV6-1 with TRBJ1-1; a tentative D match to TRBD1 spans 6 bases. This TCR derives from a male patient between 2 and 10 years old who had a stem cell transplant for acute lymphoblastic leukemia, so the T cells may come from the graft donor. This material consisted of PBMCs, mostly from graft donor cells, taken 180 days after TCRalphabeta/CD19-depleted stem cell transplant. At the DNA level, the sequence is TGTGCCAGCAGTCAATTACCCACAGGGATGAACACTGAAGCTTTCTTT. This encodes CASSQLPTGMNTEAFF.